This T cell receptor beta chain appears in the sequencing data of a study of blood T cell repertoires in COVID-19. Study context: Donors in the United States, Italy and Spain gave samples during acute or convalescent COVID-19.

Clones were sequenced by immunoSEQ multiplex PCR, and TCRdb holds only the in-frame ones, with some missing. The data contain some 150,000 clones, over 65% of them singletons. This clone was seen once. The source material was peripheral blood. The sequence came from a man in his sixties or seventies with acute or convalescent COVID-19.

The CDR3 sequence is CASSQDRGPVGPLHF. For the CDR3, the DNA is TGCGCCAGCAGCCAAGACAGGGGTCCCGTAGGACCCCTCCACTTT. The chain combines TRBV4-1 with TRBJ1-6, with a tentative D call TRBD1 (6 bases). The CDR3 covers 15 residues. V lost 0 bases, J lost 12 bases, and 15 bases lay in between. Germline assignment: CDR1 MGHRA and CDR2 YSYEKL.